Described below is a single T cell receptor (beta chain) sequence and its context. Relative to the germline gene, one junction end is altered; a read error may explain this. TCR beta sequencing was performed on blood CD8+ and CD4+ T cells. The sample comes from a study of CD8 T cells in Susac syndrome. CDR1 and CDR2 from the germline V gene are SGHRS and YFSETQ. The CDR3 is 14 amino acids. RNA totalling roughly 0.45 to 1 ug underwent reverse transcription with random hexamers. Amplification of the TCR beta CDR3 was carried out by immunoSEQ multiplex PCR, which spanned a total of 54 Vbeta and 13 Jbeta segments. TCRdb recomputed calls from the immunoSEQ multiplex PCR reads with MiXCR, one row per CDR3 protein. Of under 200,000 distinct CDR3 sequences in the sample, approximately 93% were seen once.

Source material: CD4+ T cells from PBMCs. The V gene is TRBV5-1, the J gene TRBJ2-7; TRBD1 matches at 9 bases. The source is a human donor in good health. Here the CDR3 reads CASARGGQGPGLNF. CDR3 bases: TGCGCCAGCGCTCGTGGGGGACAGGGTCCAGGTTTGAACTTC.